This note documents a single TCR beta chain sequence. These data come from a study of blood T cell repertoires in COVID-19. Study in general: PBMCs, B-cell-depleted T cells, or T cells provided the cDNA or gDNA that made up the material.

This table comes from immunoSEQ multiplex PCR, and its TCRdb copy is limited to in-frame clones, with some not included. In the table there are 130,000 to 150,000 clones, approximately 83% of which are singletons. The CDR3 length is 17 residues. The V gene lost 3 bases and the J gene lost 4 bases, with 18 bases spanning the gap. The V gene's germline CDR1 is KGHSH and CDR2 LQKENI. The receptor's source is a woman at least 80 years old with acute or convalescent COVID-19. The rearrangement uses TRBV18 and TRBJ2-2; a possible D gene is TRBD2 (5 bases). Source material: peripheral blood. The CDR3 DNA follows: TGTGCCAGCTCACCTCCTATCAAGAGGGATACCACCGGGGAGCTGTTTTTT. This gives the protein CASSPPIKRDTTGELFF.